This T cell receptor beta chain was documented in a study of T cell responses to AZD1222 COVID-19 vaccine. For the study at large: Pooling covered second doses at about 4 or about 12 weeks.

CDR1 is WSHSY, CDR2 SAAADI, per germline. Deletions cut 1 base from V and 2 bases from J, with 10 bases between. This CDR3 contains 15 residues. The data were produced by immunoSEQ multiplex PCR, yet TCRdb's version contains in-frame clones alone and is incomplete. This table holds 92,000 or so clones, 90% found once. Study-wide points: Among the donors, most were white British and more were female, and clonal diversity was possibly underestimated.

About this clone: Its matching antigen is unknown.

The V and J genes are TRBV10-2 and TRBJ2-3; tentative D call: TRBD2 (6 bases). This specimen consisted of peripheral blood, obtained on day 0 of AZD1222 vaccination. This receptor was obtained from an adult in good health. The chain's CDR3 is CASSEWGDATDTQYF. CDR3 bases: TGCGCCAGCAGTGAGTGGGGGGATGCCACAGATACGCAGTATTTT.